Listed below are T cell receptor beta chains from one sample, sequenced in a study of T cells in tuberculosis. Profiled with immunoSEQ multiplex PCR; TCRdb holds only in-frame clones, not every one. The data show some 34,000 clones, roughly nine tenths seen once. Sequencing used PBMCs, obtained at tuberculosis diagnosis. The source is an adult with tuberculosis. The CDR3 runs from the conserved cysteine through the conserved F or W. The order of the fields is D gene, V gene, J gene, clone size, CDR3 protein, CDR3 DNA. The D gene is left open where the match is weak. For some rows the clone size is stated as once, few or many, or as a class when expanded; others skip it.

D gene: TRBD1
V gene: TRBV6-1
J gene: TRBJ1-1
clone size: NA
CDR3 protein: CASSVTGGTGGTEAFF
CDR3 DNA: TGTGCCAGCAGTGTTACAGGGGGCACGGGGGGCACTGAAGCTTTCTTT

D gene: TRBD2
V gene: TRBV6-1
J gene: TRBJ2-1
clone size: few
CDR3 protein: CASNLLAGGPNEQFF
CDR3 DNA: TGTGCCAGCAACCTACTAGCGGGAGGCCCCAATGAGCAGTTCTTC

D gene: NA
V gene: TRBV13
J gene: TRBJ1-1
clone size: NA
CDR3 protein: CASSRGNTEAFF
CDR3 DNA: TGTGCCAGCAGTCGGGGAAACACTGAAGCTTTCTTT

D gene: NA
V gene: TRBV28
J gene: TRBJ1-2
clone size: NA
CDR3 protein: CASGSSGVGGYTF
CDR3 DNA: TGTGCCAGCGGATCCTCGGGGGTCGGTGGCTACACCTTC

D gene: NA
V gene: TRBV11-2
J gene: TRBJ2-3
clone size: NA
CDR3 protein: CASSGQAFITDTQYF
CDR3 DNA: TGTGCCAGCAGCGGCCAGGCATTTATAACAGATACGCAGTATTTT

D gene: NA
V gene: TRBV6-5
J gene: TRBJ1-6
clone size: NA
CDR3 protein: CASSEGQGNSPLHF
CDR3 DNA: TGTGCCAGCAGTGAAGGCCAGGGGAATTCACCCCTCCACTTT

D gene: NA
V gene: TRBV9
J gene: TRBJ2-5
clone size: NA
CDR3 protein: CASSVATDQETQYF
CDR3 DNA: TGTGCCAGCAGCGTAGCTACAGACCAAGAGACCCAGTACTTC

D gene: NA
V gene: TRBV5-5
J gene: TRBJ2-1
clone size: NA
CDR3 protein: CASSLDGGSYNEQFF
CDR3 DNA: TGTGCCAGCAGCTTGGACGGGGGTTCCTACAATGAGCAGTTCTTC

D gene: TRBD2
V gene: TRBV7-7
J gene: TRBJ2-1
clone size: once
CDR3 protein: CASSPKVTSGPYNEQFF
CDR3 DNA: TGTGCTAGCAGCCCCAAGGTGACTAGCGGTCCCTACAATGAGCAGTTCTTC

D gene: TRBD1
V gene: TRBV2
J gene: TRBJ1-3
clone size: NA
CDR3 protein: CASSDAGQGLLWSGNTIYF
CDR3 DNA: TGTGCCAGCAGTGATGCAGGACAGGGTCTTCTTTGGTCTGGAAACACCATATATTTT

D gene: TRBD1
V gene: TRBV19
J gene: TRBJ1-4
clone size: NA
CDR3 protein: CASMAGTGSEKLFF
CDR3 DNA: TGTGCCAGCATGGCGGGGACAGGGAGTGAAAAACTGTTTTTT

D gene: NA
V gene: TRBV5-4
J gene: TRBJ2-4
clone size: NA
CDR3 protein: CASSLDQRRNIQYF
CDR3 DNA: TGTGCCAGCAGCTTGGATCAGCGGCGAAACATTCAGTACTTC

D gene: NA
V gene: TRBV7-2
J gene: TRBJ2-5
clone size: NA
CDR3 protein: CASSLRGGYQETQYF
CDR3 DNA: TGTGCCAGCAGCTTAAGGGGTGGTTATCAAGAGACCCAGTACTTC

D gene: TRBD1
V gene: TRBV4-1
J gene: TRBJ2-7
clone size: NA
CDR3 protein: CASSQPGQKPYEQYF
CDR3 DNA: TGCGCCAGCAGCCAACCGGGACAGAAGCCCTACGAGCAGTACTTC

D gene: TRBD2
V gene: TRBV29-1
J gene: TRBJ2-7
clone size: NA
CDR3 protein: CSGTSDNSYEQYF
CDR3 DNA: TGCAGCGGGACTAGCGATAACTCCTACGAGCAGTACTTC

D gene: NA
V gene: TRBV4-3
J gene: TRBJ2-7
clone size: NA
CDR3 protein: CASSQVTGYHEQYF
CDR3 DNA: TGCGCCAGCAGCCAAGTAACGGGGTACCACGAGCAGTACTTC

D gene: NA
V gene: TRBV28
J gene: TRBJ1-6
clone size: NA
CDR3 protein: CASSFVDDSYNSPLHF
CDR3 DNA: TGTGCCAGCAGTTTTGTAGATGACTCCTATAATTCACCCCTCCACTTT

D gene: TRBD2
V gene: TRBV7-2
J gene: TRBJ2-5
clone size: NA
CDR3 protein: CASSLAMGREETQYF
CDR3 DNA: TGTGCCAGCAGCTTAGCGATGGGGCGGGAGGAGACCCAGTACTTC

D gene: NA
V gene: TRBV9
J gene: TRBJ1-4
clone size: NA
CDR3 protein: CASSLGQNLNEKLFF
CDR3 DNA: TGTGCCAGCAGCCTCGGACAGAATCTTAATGAAAAACTGTTTTTT

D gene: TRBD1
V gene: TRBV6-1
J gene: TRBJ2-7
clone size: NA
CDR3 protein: CAGGQSYVYEQYF
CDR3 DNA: TGTGCAGGGGGACAGTCATATGTCTACGAGCAGTACTTC

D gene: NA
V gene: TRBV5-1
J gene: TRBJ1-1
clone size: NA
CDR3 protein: CASSLVGGDTEAFF
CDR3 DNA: TGCGCCAGCAGCTTGGTCGGGGGTGATACTGAAGCTTTCTTT

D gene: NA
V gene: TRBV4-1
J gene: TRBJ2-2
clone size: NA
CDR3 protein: CASSQERGGTGELFF
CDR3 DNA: TGCGCCAGCAGCCAAGAAAGGGGGGGCACCGGGGAGCTGTTTTTT

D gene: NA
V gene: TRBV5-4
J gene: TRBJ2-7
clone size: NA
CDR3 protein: CASSRGARGGNEQYF
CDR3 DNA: TGTGCCAGCAGTCGGGGGGCGAGGGGCGGGAACGAGCAGTACTTC

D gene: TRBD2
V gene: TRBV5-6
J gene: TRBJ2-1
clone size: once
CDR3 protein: CASSLENSGGNEQFF
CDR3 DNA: TGTGCCAGCAGCTTGGAGAATAGCGGGGGTAATGAGCAGTTCTTC

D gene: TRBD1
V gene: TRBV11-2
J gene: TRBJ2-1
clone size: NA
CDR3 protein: CASSPTDRGGEQFF
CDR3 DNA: TGTGCCAGCAGCCCCACTGACAGGGGCGGTGAGCAGTTCTTC

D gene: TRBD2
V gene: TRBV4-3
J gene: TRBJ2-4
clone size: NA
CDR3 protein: CASSQVAGGTVKNIQYF
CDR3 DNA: TGCGCCAGCAGCCAAGTTGCGGGAGGAACAGTCAAAAACATTCAGTACTTC

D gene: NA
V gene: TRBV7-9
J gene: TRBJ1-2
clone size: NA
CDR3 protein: CASSQPLSLAYYGYTF
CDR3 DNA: TGTGCCAGCAGCCAACCCCTTTCGTTGGCCTACTATGGCTACACCTTC

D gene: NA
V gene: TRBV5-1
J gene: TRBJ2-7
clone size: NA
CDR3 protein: CASSPDEGRQYEQYF
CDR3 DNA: TGCGCCAGCAGCCCAGACGAAGGGAGACAATACGAGCAGTACTTC

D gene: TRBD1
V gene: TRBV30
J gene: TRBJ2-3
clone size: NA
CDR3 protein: CAWGGQGAQYF
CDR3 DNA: TGTGCCTGGGGGGGACAGGGGGCGCAGTATTTT

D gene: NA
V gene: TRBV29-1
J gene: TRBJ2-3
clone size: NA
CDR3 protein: CSVSLATDTQYF
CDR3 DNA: TGCAGCGTTTCTCTAGCCACAGATACGCAGTATTTT

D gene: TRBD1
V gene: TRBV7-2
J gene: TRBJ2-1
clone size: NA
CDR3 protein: CASSLVVDREDEQFF
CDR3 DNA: TGTGCCAGCAGCTTAGTCGTGGACAGGGAGGATGAGCAGTTCTTC

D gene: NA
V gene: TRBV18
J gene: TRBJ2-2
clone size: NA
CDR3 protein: CASSVSGTSSTGELFF
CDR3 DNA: TGTGCCAGCTCCGTGTCCGGGACATCAAGCACCGGGGAGCTGTTTTTT

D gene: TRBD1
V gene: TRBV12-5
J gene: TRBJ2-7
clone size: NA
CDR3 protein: CASGPSGQGVHEQYF
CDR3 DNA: TGTGCTAGTGGTCCCTCCGGACAGGGGGTCCACGAGCAGTACTTC

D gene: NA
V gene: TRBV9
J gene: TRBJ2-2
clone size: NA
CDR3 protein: CASSVALNTGELFF
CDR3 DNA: TGTGCCAGCAGCGTAGCCCTTAACACCGGGGAGCTGTTTTTT

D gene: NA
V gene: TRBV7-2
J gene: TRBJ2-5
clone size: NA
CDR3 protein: CASSLVSGTQYF
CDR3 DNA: TGTGCCAGCAGCTTAGTATCGGGGACCCAGTACTTC

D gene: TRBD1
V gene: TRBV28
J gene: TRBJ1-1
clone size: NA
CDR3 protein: CASSSSPRGAFF
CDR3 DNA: TGTGCCAGCAGTTCGAGTCCCAGGGGGGCTTTCTTT

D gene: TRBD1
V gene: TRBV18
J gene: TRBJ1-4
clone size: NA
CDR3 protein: CASSQDRGLGKLFF
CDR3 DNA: TGTGCCAGCTCACAGGACAGGGGGCTTGGAAAACTGTTTTTT

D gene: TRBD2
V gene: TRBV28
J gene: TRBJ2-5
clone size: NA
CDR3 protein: CASAGLGQETQYF
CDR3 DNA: TGTGCCAGCGCTGGACTAGGCCAAGAGACCCAGTACTTC

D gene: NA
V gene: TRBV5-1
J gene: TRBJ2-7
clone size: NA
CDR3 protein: CASSLSAVGRSYEQYF
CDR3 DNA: TGCGCCAGCAGCTTGAGCGCAGTCGGCAGATCCTACGAGCAGTACTTC

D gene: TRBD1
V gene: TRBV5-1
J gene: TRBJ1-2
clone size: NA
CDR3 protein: CASRLNRGKGYTF
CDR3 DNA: TGCGCCAGCAGGCTAAACAGGGGGAAAGGCTACACCTTC

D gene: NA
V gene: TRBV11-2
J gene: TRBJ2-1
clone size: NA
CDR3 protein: CASSLGAGHEQFF
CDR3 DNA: TGTGCCAGCAGCTTAGGTGCGGGTCATGAGCAGTTCTTC

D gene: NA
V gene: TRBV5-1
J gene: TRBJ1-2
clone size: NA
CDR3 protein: CASSLGQNYGYTF
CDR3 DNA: TGCGCCAGCAGCCTCGGACAGAACTATGGCTACACCTTC

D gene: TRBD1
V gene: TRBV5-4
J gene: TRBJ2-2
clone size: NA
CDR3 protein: CASSLGTGGNTGELFF
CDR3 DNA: TGTGCCAGCAGCTTGGGGACAGGGGGCAACACCGGGGAGCTGTTTTTT

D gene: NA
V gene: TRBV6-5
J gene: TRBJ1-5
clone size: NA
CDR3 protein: CASSPRTEDQPQHF
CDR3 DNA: TGTGCCAGCTCACCACGGACGGAGGATCAGCCCCAGCATTTT

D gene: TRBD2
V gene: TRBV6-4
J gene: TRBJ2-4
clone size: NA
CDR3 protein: CARGRDSGDKNIQYF
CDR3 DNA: TGTGCCAGGGGGAGGGATTCTGGAGACAAAAACATTCAGTACTTC

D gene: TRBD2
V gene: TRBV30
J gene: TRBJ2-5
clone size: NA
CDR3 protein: CAWPRLAGTETQYF
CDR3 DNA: TGTGCCTGGCCCAGACTAGCGGGAACAGAGACCCAGTACTTC

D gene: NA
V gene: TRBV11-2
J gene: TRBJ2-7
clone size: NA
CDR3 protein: CASSLETTSYEQYF
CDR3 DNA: TGTGCCAGCAGCTTAGAAACCACTTCTTACGAGCAGTACTTC

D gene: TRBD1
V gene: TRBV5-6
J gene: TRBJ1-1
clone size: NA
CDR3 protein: CASSPVYRGTEAFF
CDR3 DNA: TGTGCCAGCAGCCCCGTTTACAGGGGGACTGAAGCTTTCTTT

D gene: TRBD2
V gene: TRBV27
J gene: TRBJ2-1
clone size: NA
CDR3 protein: CASSLVRERYNEQFF
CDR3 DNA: TGTGCCAGCAGTTTGGTGCGGGAGAGGTACAATGAGCAGTTCTTC

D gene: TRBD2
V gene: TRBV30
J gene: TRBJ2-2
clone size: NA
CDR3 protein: CAWSFTSEPTGELFF
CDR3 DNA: TGTGCCTGGAGTTTTACTAGCGAACCCACCGGGGAGCTGTTTTTT

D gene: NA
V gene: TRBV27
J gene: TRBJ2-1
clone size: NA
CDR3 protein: CASSTDSHSYNEQFF
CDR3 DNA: TGTGCCAGCAGTACGGACTCCCACTCGTACAATGAGCAGTTCTTC

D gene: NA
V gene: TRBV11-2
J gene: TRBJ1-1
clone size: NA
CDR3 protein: CASRLTGWPEAFF
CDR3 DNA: TGTGCCAGCAGATTGACAGGTTGGCCTGAAGCTTTCTTT

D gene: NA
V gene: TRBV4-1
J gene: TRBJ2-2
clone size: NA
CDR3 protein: CASSQAQFAATGELFF
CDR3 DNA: TGCGCCAGCAGCCAAGCACAATTCGCGGCCACCGGGGAGCTGTTTTTT

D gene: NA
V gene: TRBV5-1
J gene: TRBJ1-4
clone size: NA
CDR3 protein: CASSLDVGESEKLFF
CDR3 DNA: TGCGCCAGCAGCTTAGATGTAGGGGAAAGTGAAAAACTGTTTTTT

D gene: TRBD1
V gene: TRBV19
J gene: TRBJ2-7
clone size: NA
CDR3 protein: CASSIKGQVTYEQYF
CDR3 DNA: TGTGCCAGTAGTATTAAGGGACAGGTAACCTACGAGCAGTACTTC

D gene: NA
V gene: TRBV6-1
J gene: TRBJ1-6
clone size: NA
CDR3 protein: CASRPGHYNSPLHF
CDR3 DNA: TGTGCCAGCCGACCCGGACATTATAATTCACCCCTCCACTTT

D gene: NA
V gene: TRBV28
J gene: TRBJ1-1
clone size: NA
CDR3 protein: CASSPTDGVNTEAFF
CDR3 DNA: TGTGCCAGCAGTCCAACCGACGGGGTGAACACTGAAGCTTTCTTT

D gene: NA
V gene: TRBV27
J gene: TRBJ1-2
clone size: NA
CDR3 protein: CASSLRLGEYYGYTF
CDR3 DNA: TGTGCCAGCAGTTTACGGCTAGGAGAGTACTATGGCTACACCTTC

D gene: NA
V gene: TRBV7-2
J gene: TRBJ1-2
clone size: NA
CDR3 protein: CASTPGGRYDYGYTF
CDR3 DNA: TGTGCCAGCACCCCTGGGGGCAGGTACGACTATGGCTACACCTTC

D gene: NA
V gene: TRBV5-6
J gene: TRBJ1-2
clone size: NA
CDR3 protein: CASSLAGGLNYGYTF
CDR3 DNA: TGTGCCAGCAGCTTGGCCGGAGGGCTAAACTATGGCTACACCTTC